The rows below give T cell receptor beta chains drawn from one sample of a study of cytomegalovirus exposure and HLA in healthy donors. Method: immunoSEQ multiplex PCR; TCRdb's copy keeps in-frame clones and lacks some. Of about 88,000 clones in the sample, approximately 96% are singletons; the top ten hold 0.6% to 0.85%. Input material: PBMCs. The source of these receptors is a man younger than 35 in good health and CMV-seronegative. Both conserved end residues are trimmed from each CDR3. Each record gives: CDR3 protein, V gene, CDR3 length.

CDR3 protein: ASSLERTGPEDTIY
V gene: TRBV5-1
CDR3 length: 14

CDR3 protein: ASSPRLAGRSYEQY
V gene: TRBV7-9
CDR3 length: 14

CDR3 protein: ASSLPPGQPQH
V gene: TRBV16
CDR3 length: 11

CDR3 protein: SVERETNTGELF
V gene: TRBV29-1
CDR3 length: 12

CDR3 protein: ASSARTGTAF
V gene: TRBV6-1
CDR3 length: 10

CDR3 protein: ASGLSLAGEREQF
V gene: TRBV12-5
CDR3 length: 13

CDR3 protein: ASSLGSGRGDIQY
V gene: TRBV5-6
CDR3 length: 13

CDR3 protein: ASSSLGATNEKLF
V gene: TRBV5-6
CDR3 length: 13

CDR3 protein: ASSLGTGGAGQPQH
V gene: TRBV5-1
CDR3 length: 14

CDR3 protein: ASSRGRTSGNTIY
V gene: TRBV6-5
CDR3 length: 13

CDR3 protein: ASSKGRGPYQPQH
V gene: TRBV28
CDR3 length: 13

CDR3 protein: ASSSGLFGSSYNEQF
V gene: TRBV5-6
CDR3 length: 15

CDR3 protein: ASSLGLAGITDTQY
V gene: TRBV5-6
CDR3 length: 14

CDR3 protein: ASSLTDTQY
V gene: TRBV28
CDR3 length: 9

CDR3 protein: ASSSKGGGEGEAF
V gene: TRBV11-2
CDR3 length: 13

CDR3 protein: ASAEQPTNEKLF
V gene: TRBV5-6
CDR3 length: 12

CDR3 protein: ASSDTSGTGSDTQY
V gene: TRBV6-4
CDR3 length: 14

CDR3 protein: ASSQGLAGVVGKNIQY
V gene: TRBV5-4
CDR3 length: 16

CDR3 protein: SVGEGTGVEQF
V gene: TRBV29-1
CDR3 length: 11

CDR3 protein: ASSFRGTTEAF
V gene: TRBV5-4
CDR3 length: 11

CDR3 protein: ATSRESGIAGFQETQY
V gene: TRBV15
CDR3 length: 16

CDR3 protein: ASSLLGGPEQY
V gene: TRBV5-1
CDR3 length: 11

CDR3 protein: ASNIPGQGYQPQH
V gene: TRBV19
CDR3 length: 13

CDR3 protein: ASSTGLYYNEQF
V gene: TRBV9
CDR3 length: 12

CDR3 protein: ASSFPQQGLGEQY
V gene: TRBV7-8
CDR3 length: 13

CDR3 protein: ASVLAGVNEQF
V gene: TRBV6-6
CDR3 length: 11

CDR3 protein: ASGTEKNTGELF
V gene: TRBV9
CDR3 length: 12

CDR3 protein: ASSPTTGLYTEAF
V gene: TRBV7-6
CDR3 length: 13

CDR3 protein: ASSPGLETDTQY
V gene: TRBV28
CDR3 length: 12

CDR3 protein: AISEIRVSSISGYT
V gene: TRBV10-3
CDR3 length: 14

CDR3 protein: SGVLQETQY
V gene: TRBV20-1
CDR3 length: 9

CDR3 protein: ASSIRGTNTGELF
V gene: TRBV7-2
CDR3 length: 13

CDR3 protein: ARTSSGRPSHEQY
V gene: TRBV19
CDR3 length: 13

CDR3 protein: ASTLQGGRTEAF
V gene: TRBV2
CDR3 length: 12

CDR3 protein: ASSPEQGTYGYT
V gene: TRBV18
CDR3 length: 12

CDR3 protein: ASSRTRDMNTEAF
V gene: TRBV7-2
CDR3 length: 13

CDR3 protein: ASSLTSYLLTYNEQF
V gene: TRBV28
CDR3 length: 15

CDR3 protein: ASSFGQSREQY
V gene: TRBV2
CDR3 length: 11

CDR3 protein: ASSSRTSGLSGGTQY
V gene: TRBV9
CDR3 length: 15

CDR3 protein: ASSWGGPNEKLF
V gene: TRBV6-5
CDR3 length: 12

CDR3 protein: SVDTGLAGYNEQF
V gene: TRBV29-1
CDR3 length: 13

CDR3 protein: ASSRAGQTSGNTIY
V gene: TRBV5-1
CDR3 length: 14

CDR3 protein: ASSLRQGKETQY
V gene: TRBV11-3
CDR3 length: 12

CDR3 protein: ASSILPRTGGRRYT
V gene: TRBV19
CDR3 length: 14

CDR3 protein: ASSPLVSTDTQY
V gene: TRBV4-2
CDR3 length: 12